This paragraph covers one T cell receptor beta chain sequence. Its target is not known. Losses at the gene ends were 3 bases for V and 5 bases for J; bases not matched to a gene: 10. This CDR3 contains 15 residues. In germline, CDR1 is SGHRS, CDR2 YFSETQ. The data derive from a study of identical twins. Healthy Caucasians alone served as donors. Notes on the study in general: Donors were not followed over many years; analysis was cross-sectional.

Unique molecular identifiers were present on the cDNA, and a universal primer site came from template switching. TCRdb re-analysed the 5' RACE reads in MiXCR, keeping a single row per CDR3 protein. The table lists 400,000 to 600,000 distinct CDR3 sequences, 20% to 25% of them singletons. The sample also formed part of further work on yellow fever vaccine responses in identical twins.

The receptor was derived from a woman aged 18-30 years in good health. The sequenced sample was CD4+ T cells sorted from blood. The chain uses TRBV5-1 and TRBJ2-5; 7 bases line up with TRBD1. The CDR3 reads CASSYGQERSETQYF. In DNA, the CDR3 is TGCGCCAGCAGCTACGGACAGGAACGATCGGAGACCCAGTACTTC.